The sequence of this T cell receptor beta chain was determined in a study of T-cell reconstitution after alpha-beta-depleted transplantation in children. As it was prepared, the TCRbeta library received unique molecular identifiers. TCRdb re-derived calls from the PCR reads in MiXCR, one entry per CDR3 protein. This sample carries about 230,000 distinct CDR3 sequences, about 8.8% of them seen once, and the ten largest clones take 5.1%. Germline CDR1 and CDR2: SGHVS and FNYEAQ. CDR3 length: 14 residues. Between the trimmed V and J ends, which lost 8 bases and 1 base, there was a span of 14 bases. The chain employs TRBV7-6 and TRBJ1-1; a possible D gene is TRBD1 (5 bases). The sequencing used PBMCs from the stem cell graft donor, collected from the stem cell graft. The TCR was taken from a human donor who donated a stem cell graft to a child with SCID. The CDR3 is CASQTERGNTEAFF. The CDR3 nucleotides are TGTGCCAGCCAGACTGAAAGGGGGAACACTGAAGCTTTCTTT.